This T cell receptor beta chain was found in a study of T-cell memory formation after mild COVID-19. Trimming removed 9 bases from V and 8 bases from J, with 13 bases in between. The CDR3 has 12 amino acids. CDR1 and CDR2 from the germline V gene are LGHNT and FRNRAP. Study outcomes and limitations: Pre-infection memory contained some responding clones, which suggested that cross-reactive memory had joined. Whether second-wave clones peaking at day 37 were SARS-CoV-2 specific went unconfirmed.

About this clonotype itself: What it binds is unknown.

TCR alpha and TCR beta cDNA libraries with sample barcodes and UMIs came from 5'RACE using constant-segment primers. MiXCR, run by TCRdb on the 5' RACE reads, gives a single entry per CDR3 protein. The sample holds about 560,000 distinct CDR3 sequences, around a sixth seen once. The receptor was isolated from an adult woman who had mild COVID-19 (a few samples of this study predate the infection). Cell type and time point are not known. This chain uses TRBV12-5 with TRBJ1-4; D call uncertain. The sample taken for sequencing was PBMCs or a T cell subset sorted from them (not recorded which). CDR3 sequence reads: CAREDDLEKLFF. The DNA of the CDR3 is TGTGCTAGGGAGGACGATCTGGAAAAACTGTTTTTT.